This T cell receptor beta chain was sequenced for a study of shared clonotypes between healthy human individuals. General study points: An expected dependence of interdonor clonotype sharing on sequencing depth was noted. Some clonotypes were shared by all four sorted-subset donors, while others were not shared. The non-shared ones had lower generation probabilities than the shared ones.

This CDR3 comprises 14 residues. V lost 4 bases, J lost 2 bases, and 9 bases lay in between. Per germline, CDR1 SGHTA and CDR2 FQGNSA. Both subsets, CD45RA+ naive and CD45RA-negative memory, were split from the CD4+ cells. Original handling: ImmunoSEQ gave junction-only sequences without quality scores, so filtering differed. Libraries were prepared by immunoSEQ multiplex PCR; TCRdb keeps only in-frame clonotypes and omits some of them. V and J calls and clone size are given by that table; D and trimming were obtained from the DNA. The sample has 150,000 to 200,000 clones; approximately 62% are singletons. Of note for this clone: Its antigen is still unknown.

This rearrangement joins TRBV7-2 to TRBJ1-3; no definite D call. The origin of this receptor is a man aged 25-45 years in good health. The source material was memory CD4+ T cells sorted from blood. Indicated subset: CD45RA-negative fraction. CDR3 protein: CASSYGGTGNTIYF. The CDR3, as DNA: TGTGCCAGCAGCTATGGCGGCACTGGAAACACCATATATTTT.